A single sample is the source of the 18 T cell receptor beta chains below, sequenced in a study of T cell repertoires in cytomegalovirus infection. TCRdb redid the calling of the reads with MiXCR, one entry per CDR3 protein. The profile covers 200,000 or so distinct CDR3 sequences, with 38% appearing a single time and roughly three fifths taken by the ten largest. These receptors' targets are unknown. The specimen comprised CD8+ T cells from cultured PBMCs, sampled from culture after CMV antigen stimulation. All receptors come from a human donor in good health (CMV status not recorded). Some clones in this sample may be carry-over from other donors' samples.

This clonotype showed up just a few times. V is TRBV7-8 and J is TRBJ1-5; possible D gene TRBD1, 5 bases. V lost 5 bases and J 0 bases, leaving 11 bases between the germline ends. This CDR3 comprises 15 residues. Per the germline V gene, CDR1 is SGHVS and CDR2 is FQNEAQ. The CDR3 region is CASSPTGLSNQPQHF. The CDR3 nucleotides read TGTGCCAGCAGCCCTACGGGACTTAGCAATCAGCCCCAGCATTTT.

The DNA of the CDR3 is TGTGCCAGCAGCCCCGGCCTCGGCTACACCTTC. Translated, it gives CASSPGLGYTF. This chain joins TRBV9 and TRBJ1-2; D is ambiguous. The CDR3 runs 11 residues. The V gene lost 4 bases and the J gene lost 8 bases, with 9 bases spanning the gap. Germline assignment: CDR1 SGDLS and CDR2 YYNGEE.

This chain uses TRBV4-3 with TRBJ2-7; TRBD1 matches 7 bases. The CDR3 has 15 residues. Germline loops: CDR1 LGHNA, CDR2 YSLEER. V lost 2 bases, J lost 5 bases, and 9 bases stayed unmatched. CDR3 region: CASSQLDRVSDEQYF. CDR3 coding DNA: TGCGCCAGCAGCCAACTTGACAGGGTTAGCGACGAGCAGTACTTC.

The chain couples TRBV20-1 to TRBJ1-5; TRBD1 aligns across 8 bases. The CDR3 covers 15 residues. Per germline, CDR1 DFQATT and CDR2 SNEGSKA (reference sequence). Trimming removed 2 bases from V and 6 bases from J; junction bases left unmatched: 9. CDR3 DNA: TGCAGTGCTAGAAGTAGGCAGGGGGCACGTCAGCCCCAGCATTTT. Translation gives CSARSRQGARQPQHF.

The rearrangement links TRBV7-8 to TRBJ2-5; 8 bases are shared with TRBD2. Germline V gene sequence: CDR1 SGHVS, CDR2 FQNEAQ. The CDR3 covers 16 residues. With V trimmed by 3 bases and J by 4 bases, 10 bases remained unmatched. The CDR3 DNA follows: TGTGCCAGCAGCTTCCCAGCGGGAGCTTCACGAGAGACCCAGTACTTC. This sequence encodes CASSFPAGASRETQYF.

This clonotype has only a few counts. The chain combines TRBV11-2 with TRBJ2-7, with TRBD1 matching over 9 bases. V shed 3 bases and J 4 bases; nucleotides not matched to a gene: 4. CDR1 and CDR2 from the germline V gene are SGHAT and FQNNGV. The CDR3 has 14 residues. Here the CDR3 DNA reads TGTGCCAGCAGCTTCGGACAGGGGCAATACGAGCAGTACTTC. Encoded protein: CASSFGQGQYEQYF.

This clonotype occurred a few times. CDR3: CASSLSNGMNTEAFF. Here the CDR3 DNA reads TGTGCCAGCAGCTTAAGTAACGGGATGAACACTGAAGCTTTCTTT. The J gene is TRBJ1-1, the V gene TRBV7-3; D is unclear. CDR1 SGHTA and CDR2 FQGTGA come from the germline V gene. The CDR3 runs to 15 residues. V lost 1 base to trimming and J lost 0 bases, with 9 bases between them.

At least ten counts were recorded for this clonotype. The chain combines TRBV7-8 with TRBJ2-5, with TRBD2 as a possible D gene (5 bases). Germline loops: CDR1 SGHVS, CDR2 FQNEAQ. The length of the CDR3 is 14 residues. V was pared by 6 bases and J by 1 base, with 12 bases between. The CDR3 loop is CASRGTGIQETQYF. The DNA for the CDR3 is TGTGCCAGCAGGGGTACCGGGATCCAAGAGACCCAGTACTTC.

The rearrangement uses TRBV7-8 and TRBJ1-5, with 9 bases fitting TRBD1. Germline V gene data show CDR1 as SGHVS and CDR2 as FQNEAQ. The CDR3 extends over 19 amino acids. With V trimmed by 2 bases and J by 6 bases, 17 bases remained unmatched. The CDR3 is CASSLRVGMPGQGFQPQHF. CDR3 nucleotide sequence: TGTGCCAGCAGCTTAAGGGTGGGGATGCCGGGACAGGGATTTCAGCCCCAGCATTTT.

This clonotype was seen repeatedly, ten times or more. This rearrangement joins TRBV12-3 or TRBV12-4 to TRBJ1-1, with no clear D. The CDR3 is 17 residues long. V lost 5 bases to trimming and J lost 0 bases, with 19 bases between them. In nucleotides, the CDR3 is TGTGCCAGCAGTCCGACCCCGGCTGGGCAGATGAACACTGAAGCTTTCTTT. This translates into CASSPTPAGQMNTEAFF.

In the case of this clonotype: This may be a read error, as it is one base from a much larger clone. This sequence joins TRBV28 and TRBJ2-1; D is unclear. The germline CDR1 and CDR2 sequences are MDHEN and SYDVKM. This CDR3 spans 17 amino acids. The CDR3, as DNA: TGTGCCAGCAGTCCTCTGTCCCACACCAGCTCCTACAATGAGCAGTGCTTC. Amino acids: CASSPLSHTSSYNEQCF.

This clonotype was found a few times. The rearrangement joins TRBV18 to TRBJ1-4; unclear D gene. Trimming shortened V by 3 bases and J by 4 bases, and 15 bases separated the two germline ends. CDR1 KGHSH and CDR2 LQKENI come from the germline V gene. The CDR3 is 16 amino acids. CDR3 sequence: CASSPRWTGFNEKLFF. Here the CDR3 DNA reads TGTGCCAGCTCACCGAGGTGGACGGGCTTTAATGAAAAACTGTTTTTT.

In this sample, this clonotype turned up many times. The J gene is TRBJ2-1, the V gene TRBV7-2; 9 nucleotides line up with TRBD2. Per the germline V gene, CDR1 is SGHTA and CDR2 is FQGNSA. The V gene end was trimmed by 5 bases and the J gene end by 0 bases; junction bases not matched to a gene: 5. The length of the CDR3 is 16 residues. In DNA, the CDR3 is TGTGCCAGCAGCCTTAGCGGGGGATCCTCCTACAATGAGCAGTTCTTC. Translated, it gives CASSLSGGSSYNEQFF.

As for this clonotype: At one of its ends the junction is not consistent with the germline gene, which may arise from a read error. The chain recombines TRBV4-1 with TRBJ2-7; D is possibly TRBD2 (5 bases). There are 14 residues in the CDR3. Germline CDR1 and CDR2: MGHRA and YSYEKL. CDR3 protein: CASGLFTDSYEQYF. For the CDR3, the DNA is TGTGCCAGCGGACTCTTTACAGACTCCTACGAGCAGTACTTC.

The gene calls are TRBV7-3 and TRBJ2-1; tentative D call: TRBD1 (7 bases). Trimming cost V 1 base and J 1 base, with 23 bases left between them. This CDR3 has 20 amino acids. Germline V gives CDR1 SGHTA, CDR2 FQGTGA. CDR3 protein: CASSLRGVQGTPLSYNEQFF. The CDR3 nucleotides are TGTGCCAGCAGCTTAAGGGGGGTACAGGGGACTCCCCTTTCCTACAATGAGCAGTTCTTC.

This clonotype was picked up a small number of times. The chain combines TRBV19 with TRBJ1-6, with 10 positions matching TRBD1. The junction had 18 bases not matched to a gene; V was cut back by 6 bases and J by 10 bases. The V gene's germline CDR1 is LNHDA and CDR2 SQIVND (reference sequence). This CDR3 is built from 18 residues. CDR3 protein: CASSPRSSDRGVWSPLHF. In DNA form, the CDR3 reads TGTGCCAGTAGCCCAAGATCTTCGGACAGGGGGGTTTGGTCACCCCTCCACTTT.

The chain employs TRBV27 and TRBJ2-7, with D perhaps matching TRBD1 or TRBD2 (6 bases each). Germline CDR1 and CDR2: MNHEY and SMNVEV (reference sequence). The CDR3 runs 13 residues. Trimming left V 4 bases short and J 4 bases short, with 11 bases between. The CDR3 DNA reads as TGTGCCAGCAGTTGGAGGGGGATGTACGAGCAGTACTTC. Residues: CASSWRGMYEQYF.

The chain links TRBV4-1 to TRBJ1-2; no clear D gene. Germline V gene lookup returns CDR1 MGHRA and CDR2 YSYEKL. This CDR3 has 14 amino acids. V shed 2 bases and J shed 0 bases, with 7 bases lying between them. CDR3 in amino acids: CASSQQRTNYGYTF. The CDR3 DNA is TGCGCCAGCAGCCAACAGAGGACTAACTATGGCTACACCTTC.